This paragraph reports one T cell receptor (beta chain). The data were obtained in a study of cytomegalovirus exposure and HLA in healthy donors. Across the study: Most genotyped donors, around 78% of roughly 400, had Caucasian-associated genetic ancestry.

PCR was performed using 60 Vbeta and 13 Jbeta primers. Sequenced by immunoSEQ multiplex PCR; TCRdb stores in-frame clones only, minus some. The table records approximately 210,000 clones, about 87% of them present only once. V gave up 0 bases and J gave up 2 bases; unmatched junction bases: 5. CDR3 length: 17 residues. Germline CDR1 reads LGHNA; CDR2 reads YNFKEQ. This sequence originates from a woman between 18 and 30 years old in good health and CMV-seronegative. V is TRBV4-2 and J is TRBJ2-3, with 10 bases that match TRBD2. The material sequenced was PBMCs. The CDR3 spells CASSQDNLAGATDTQYF. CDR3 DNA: TGTGCCAGCAGCCAAGATAACCTAGCGGGGGCCACAGATACGCAGTATTTT.